These 32 T cell receptor beta chains share one sample of origin, sequenced in a study of shared clonotypes between healthy human individuals. The method was immunoSEQ multiplex PCR; TCRdb's version includes in-frame clones alone and lacks a portion of them. This sample has about 1 million clones; about 77% occur once, and the top ten carry approximately 1.5%. The sample was memory CD4+ T cells sorted from blood. The subset denotes: CD45RA-negative fraction. Receptors were obtained from a young man in good health.

V is TRBV7-9 and J is TRBJ2-5, with 10 nucleotides matching TRBD1. After removal of 4 bases from V and 4 bases from J, the junction contained 9 bases not matched to a gene. Per the germline V gene, CDR1 is SEHNR and CDR2 is FQNEAQ (reference sequence). The CDR3 covers 16 residues. The CDR3 nucleotides read TGTGCCAGCAGCTCCATAGGGACAGGGGTTGGAGAGACCCAGTACTTC. It is translated as CASSSIGTGVGETQYF.

V gene TRBV2 combines with J gene TRBJ2-1; 13 bases line up with TRBD2. V shed 8 bases and J 8 bases; nucleotides not matched to a gene: 6. From germline, CDR1 is SNHLY and CDR2 FYNNEI. The length of the CDR3 is 14 residues. CDR3 in DNA: TGTGCCAGCGCTCTACTAGCGGGGGGGCATGAGCAGTTCTTC. Translating gives CASALLAGGHEQFF.

The rearrangement uses TRBV6-6 and TRBJ2-5; unclear D gene. The CDR3 contains 11 residues. V was trimmed by 5 bases and J by 7 bases, leaving 8 bases between them. The germline CDR1 and CDR2 sequences are MNHNY and SVGAGI (reference sequence). The CDR3 protein is CASSPKGTQYF. CDR3 nucleotides: TGTGCCAGCAGTCCTAAAGGGACCCAGTACTTC.

This clone was recorded only once. This chain uses TRBV18 with TRBJ1-2; D call uncertain. The germline V gene has CDR1 KGHSH and CDR2 LQKENI. CDR3 size: 16 residues. V dropped 1 base and J dropped 8 bases, with 20 bases sitting between them. The CDR3 is CASSPLGNIGIEGYTF. The CDR3, as DNA: TGTGCCAGCTCACCACTGGGTAATATAGGGATTGAAGGCTACACCTTC.

The chain links TRBV7-9 to TRBJ2-7; 8 nucleotides agree with TRBD1. The trim removed 6 bases at V and 2 bases at J, leaving 9 bases unmatched. From germline, CDR1 is SEHNR and CDR2 FQNEAQ (reference sequence). There are 15 residues in the CDR3. The CDR3 spells CASRSPGTGAYEQYF. CDR3 nucleotides: TGTGCCAGCAGATCCCCTGGGACAGGAGCCTACGAGCAGTACTTC.

The rearrangement links TRBV5-4 to TRBJ2-2; D call uncertain. Germline V gives CDR1 SGHNT, CDR2 YYREEE (reference sequence). This CDR3 has 12 residues. Trimming cost V 5 bases and J 7 bases, with 9 bases left between them. CDR3 sequence (DNA): TGTGCCAGCAGTCCGGTGAGCGGGGAGCTGTTTTTT. It translates to CASSPVSGELFF.

This chain links TRBV27 with TRBJ1-6; D might be TRBD1 (6 bases). Germline-derived CDR1 and CDR2 are MNHEY and SMNVEV (reference sequence). CDR3 size: 13 residues. V lost 5 bases to trimming and J lost 9 bases, with 11 bases between them. The CDR3 DNA is TGTGCCAGCAGTGCAGGGGTAACTTCACCCCTCCACTTT. This encodes CASSAGVTSPLHF.

The chain links TRBV7-9 to TRBJ2-7, with D maybe TRBD1 (5 bases). V lost 2 bases and J lost 6, with 17 bases in between. Germline V gene data show CDR1 as SEHNR and CDR2 as FQNEAQ (reference sequence). The CDR3 runs to 15 residues. CDR3 protein: CASSLFVTAASEQYF. The CDR3 DNA reads TGTGCCAGCAGCTTATTCGTGACAGCCGCCTCCGAGCAGTACTTC. The full variable domain, with the rest looked up from reference TRBV7-9 and TRBJ2-7, is DTGVSQNPRHKITKRGQNVTFRCDPISEHNRLYWYRQTLGQGPEFLTYFQNEAQLEKSRLLSDRFSAERPKGSFSTLEIQRTEQGDSAMYLCASSLFVTAASEQYFGPGTRLTVT.

The J gene is TRBJ2-3, the V gene TRBV7-9; D is possibly TRBD1 or TRBD2 (6 bases each). With 3 bases removed from V and 2 bases from J, the gap between germline ends came to 12 bases. The germline CDR1 and CDR2 sequences are SEHNR and FQNEAQ (reference sequence). The CDR3 loop spans 15 amino acids. The CDR3 is CASSFSRGLTDTQYF. Here the CDR3 DNA reads TGTGCCAGCAGCTTTTCCCGGGGGCTCACAGATACGCAGTATTTT.

V and J are TRBV7-9 and TRBJ2-2; tentatively, D is TRBD1 or TRBD2 (5 bases each). With 4 bases removed from V and 2 bases from J, the gap between germline ends came to 8 bases. CDR1 is SEHNR, CDR2 FQNEAQ, per germline (reference sequence). The CDR3 consists of 14 residues. The CDR3 DNA follows: TGTGCCAGCAGCTGGGACCTAAACACCGGGGAGCTGTTTTTT. The encoded protein is CASSWDLNTGELFF.

This chain uses TRBV2 with TRBJ1-2; the D is unclear. Germline loops: CDR1 SNHLY, CDR2 FYNNEI. This CDR3 spans 14 amino acids. Trimming pared 1 base from V and 4 bases from J, leaving 10 bases between. This CDR3 reads CASSEGHSGYGYTF. For the CDR3, the DNA is TGTGCCAGCAGTGAAGGTCATTCGGGCTATGGCTACACCTTC.

Remarks on this clone: Other DNA sequences from this sample encode an identical CDR3 as well. This chain uses TRBV27 with TRBJ2-3, with 9 bases fitting TRBD1. The CDR3 is 13 amino acids. Trimming removed 5 bases from V and 3 bases from J; junction bases left unmatched: 0. The V gene's germline CDR1 is MNHEY and CDR2 SMNVEV (reference sequence). The DNA of the CDR3 is TGTGCCAGCAGTGGACAGGGGACAGATACGCAGTATTTT. Translation gives CASSGQGTDTQYF.

Turning to this clone: This same CDR3 is encoded by further DNA sequences in the sample. The rearrangement joins TRBV9 to TRBJ2-3; tentative D call: TRBD2 (5 bases). The CDR3 loop spans 15 amino acids. The germline gives CDR1 SGDLS, CDR2 YYNGEE. The V and J ends lost 0 bases and 3 bases respectively, with 11 bases between them. CDR3 region: CASSVGGRGTDTQYF. The CDR3 DNA follows: TGTGCCAGCAGCGTAGGAGGGAGAGGAACAGATACGCAGTATTTT.

The chain joins TRBV5-1 to TRBJ1-1; no clear D. In germline, CDR1 is SGHRS, CDR2 YFSETQ. The V end lost 0 bases, the J end lost 4 bases, and 13 bases lay between the germline ends. The CDR3 sequence is 15 residues long. CDR3 amino acids: CASSLVSGTGTEAFF. CDR3 nucleotides: TGCGCCAGCAGCTTGGTCTCAGGAACGGGCACTGAAGCTTTCTTT.

This chain connects TRBV6-6 to TRBJ1-5; D remains unclear. Germline CDR1 and CDR2: MNHNY and SVGAGI (reference sequence). V gave up 0 bases and J gave up 0 bases, with 6 bases separating them. This CDR3 comprises 15 residues. The CDR3 coding sequence is TGTGCCAGCAGTTACTCCCAGTATAGCAATCAGCCCCAGCATTTT. This gives the protein CASSYSQYSNQPQHF.

This clone showed up just a few times. V and J are TRBV28 and TRBJ2-7, with 9 bases lining up with TRBD2. This CDR3 spans 15 amino acids. Germline CDR1 reads MDHEN; CDR2 reads SYDVKM. V shed 10 bases and J 1 base; nucleotides not matched to a gene: 11. This chain's CDR3 is CATIESGGTSYEQYF. Here the CDR3 DNA reads TGTGCCACCATCGAAAGCGGGGGGACATCCTACGAGCAGTACTTC. Full variable domain (outside the CDR3, taken from reference TRBV28 and TRBJ2-7): DVKVTQSSRYLVKRTGEKVFLECVQDMDHENMFWYRQDPGLGLRLIYFSYDVKMKEKGDIPEGYSVSREKKERFSLILESASTNQTSMYLCATIESGGTSYEQYFGPGTRLTVT.

Comments on this clone: The germline gene is not matched at one end of the junction; a read error may be the cause. The chain carries TRBV6-1 and TRBJ1-2; TRBD1 agrees at 7 bases. Germline V gene lookup returns CDR1 MNHNS and CDR2 SASEGT. The CDR3 loop spans 17 amino acids. The CDR3 region is CASSETPQTGVRYSYTF. DNA for the CDR3: TGTGCCAGCAGTGAAACCCCTCAAACAGGGGTCCGCTATAGCTACACCTTC.

This chain connects TRBV7-9 to TRBJ2-1, with D possibly matching TRBD2 (5 bases). V gave up 0 bases and J gave up 0 bases, with 9 bases separating them. Germline CDR1 SEHNR, CDR2 FQNEAQ (reference sequence). This CDR3 has 16 residues. CDR3 coding DNA: TGTGCCAGCAGCTTAGCAGGTAGCGTCTCCTACAATGAGCAGTTCTTC. Its protein is CASSLAGSVSYNEQFF.

This clone appeared a few times. This chain's CDR3 is CATGGTTYNEQFF. The CDR3 DNA is TGTGCCACAGGGGGGACAACCTACAATGAGCAGTTCTTC. V gene TRBV6-6 combines with J gene TRBJ2-1, with D maybe TRBD1 (7 bases). Trimming shortened V by 10 bases and J by 2 bases, and 12 bases separated the two germline ends. Germline V gene sequence: CDR1 MNHNY, CDR2 SVGAGI (reference sequence). The CDR3 sequence is 13 residues long.

This chain links TRBV18 with TRBJ2-7, with a possible D match to TRBD1 (6 bases). The CDR3 spans 14 residues. From germline, CDR1 is KGHSH and CDR2 LQKENI. The V gene lost 3 bases and the J gene lost 5 bases, with 14 bases spanning the gap. The CDR3 protein is CASSPGAGVNEQYF. DNA for the CDR3: TGTGCCAGCTCACCCGGGGCAGGGGTTAACGAGCAGTACTTC. The entire variable domain, with the rest obtained from reference TRBV18 and TRBJ2-7, is as follows: NAGVMQNPRHLVRRRGQEARLRCSPMKGHSHVYWYRQLPEEGLKFMVYLQKENIIDESGMPKERFSAEFPKEGPSILRIQQVVRGDSAAYFCASSPGAGVNEQYFGPGTRLTVT.

Only one count was recorded for this clone. The chain recombines TRBV27 with TRBJ1-4, with a weak D call TRBD1 (5 bases). The V gene lost 5 bases and the J gene lost 6 bases, with 19 bases spanning the gap. Germline loops: CDR1 MNHEY, CDR2 SMNVEV (reference sequence). This CDR3 has 16 residues. CDR3 in amino acids: CASSQEKGRIDEKLFF. The CDR3 bases are TGTGCCAGCAGTCAAGAGAAGGGACGAATTGATGAAAAACTGTTTTTT.

The rearrangement links TRBV28 to TRBJ1-5, with TRBD1 matching 8 bases. Germline V gene sequence: CDR1 MDHEN, CDR2 SYDVKM. There are 15 residues in the CDR3. Trimming cost V 7 bases and J 3 bases; bases outside gene matches: 8. In DNA form, the CDR3 reads TGTGCCAGCACTCTCGTGGACAGGGACAATCAGCCCCAGCATTTT. Protein sequence: CASTLVDRDNQPQHF.

A remark on this clone: A much larger clone lies one base from this, so it may be a read error. The genes are TRBV11-2 and TRBJ2-2; weak D call: TRBD1 (6 bases). Trimming left V 3 bases short and J 0 bases short, with 8 bases between. CDR1 is SGHAT, CDR2 FQNNGV, per germline. The CDR3 is made up of 15 amino acids. The CDR3 sequence: CASSFAGANTGELFF. The DNA for the CDR3 is TGTGCCAGCAGCTTTGCAGGGGCGAACACCGGGGAGCTGTTTTTT.

The chain links TRBV19 to TRBJ2-3; D might be TRBD1 or TRBD2, each matching 5 bases. Trimming took off 3 bases at V and 2 bases at J, with 9 bases between the two ends. Germline V gene lookup returns CDR1 LNHDA and CDR2 SQIVND (reference sequence). The CDR3 has 14 amino acids. CDR3 in DNA: TGTGCCAGTAGTATGTCCGGGGCCACAGATACGCAGTATTTT. Protein: CASSMSGATDTQYF. The entire variable domain, with the rest obtained from reference TRBV19 and TRBJ2-3, is as follows: DGGITQSPKYLFRKEGQNVTLSCEQNLNHDAMYWYRQDPGQGLRLIYYSQIVNDFQKGDIAEGYSVSREKKESFPLTVTSAQKNPTAFYLCASSMSGATDTQYFGPGTRLTVL.

The gene calls are TRBV12-2 and TRBJ2-4; TRBD2, the D gene given by the table, was not confirmed from the DNA. TRBV12-2 is annotated as a pseudogene. The CDR3 contains 16 residues. CDR3 nucleotide sequence: TGTGCAAGTCGCTTAGCAAGAGAACTAGCCAAAAACATTCAGTACTTC. Its protein product is CASRLARELAKNIQYF.

The chain has TRBV6-1 and TRBJ1-6; D uncertain. Germline V gene lookup returns CDR1 MNHNS and CDR2 SASEGT. CDR3 length: 13 residues. Trimming shortened V by 4 bases and J by 7 bases, and 8 bases separated the two germline ends. In nucleotides, the CDR3 is TGTGCCAGCAGTGGGCAGGACAATTCACCCCTCCACTTT. As protein: CASSGQDNSPLHF.

CDR3 bases: TGTGCCAGCACCTTTGAGAGCGGGGACGGCATTCAGTACTTC. It yields the protein CASTFESGDGIQYF. This sequence joins TRBV7-3 and TRBJ2-4; TRBD2 aligns across 7 bases. J lost 9 bases, V lost 7 bases, and 12 bases had no gene match. The CDR3 consists of 14 residues. Germline CDR1 is SGHTA and CDR2 is FQGTGA.

The chain is built from TRBV7-9 and TRBJ2-5, with D hard to call. The germline gives CDR1 SEHNR, CDR2 FQNEAQ (reference sequence). CDR3 length: 11 residues. V was shortened by 4 bases and J by 4 bases, with 4 bases between the two germline ends. This CDR3 reads CASSYSETQYF. CDR3 sequence (DNA): TGTGCCAGCAGCTACTCAGAGACCCAGTACTTC.

The chain combines TRBV18 with TRBJ2-3; weak D call: TRBD2 (6 bases). V gave up 5 bases and J gave up 5 bases, with 8 bases separating them. CDR1 and CDR2 (germline): KGHSH, LQKENI. CDR3 length: 12 residues. The CDR3: CASSTGRDTQYF. The CDR3 nucleotides read TGTGCCAGCTCAACCGGGAGAGATACGCAGTATTTT.

The chain is built from TRBV19 and TRBJ2-1, with no clear D. CDR3 length equals 11 residues. Germline V gene sequence: CDR1 LNHDA, CDR2 SQIVND (reference sequence). V lost 5 bases and J 7 bases, leaving 6 bases between the germline ends. The CDR3 bases are TGTGCCAGTAGTTACGTAAATGAGCAGTTCTTC. Residues: CASSYVNEQFF.

This chain connects TRBV7-2 to TRBJ1-2, with 8 bases aligning to TRBD1. Looked up from germline, CDR1 is SGHTA and CDR2 is FQGNSA. The trim removed 1 base at V and 1 base at J, leaving 2 bases unmatched. The CDR3 is 15 residues long. The CDR3 here is CASSLVQGVNYGYTF. DNA for the CDR3: TGTGCCAGCAGCTTAGTACAGGGGGTTAACTATGGCTACACCTTC.

The J gene is TRBJ2-7, the V gene TRBV6-1, with D perhaps TRBD1 (6 bases). Germline CDR1 MNHNS, CDR2 SASEGT. CDR3 size: 13 residues. Trimming removed 6 bases at V and 0 bases at J, with 9 bases between. CDR3 loop: CASSRTDSYEQYF. The DNA of the CDR3 is TGTGCCAGCAGCAGGACAGACTCCTACGAGCAGTACTTC.